Below, one TCR beta chain is given with its context. The data belong to a study of blood T cell repertoires in COVID-19. Source study methods: Nucleated cell number was recorded as an estimate derived from reference gene primer amplification. Repertoires were generated with immunoSEQ multiplex PCR, while TCRdb's copy carries only in-frame clones and drops some. Clone size and V and J calls were adopted from that table, with D and trimming inferred from the DNA. The sample holds 70,000 to 95,000 clones; around four fifths are singletons and the top ten take about 11%. CDR1 MNHEY and CDR2 SMNVEV come from the germline V gene (reference sequence). V was clipped by 4 bases and J by 0 bases, with 9 bases between them. The CDR3 sequence is 15 residues long.

The receptor's source is a woman between 65 and 79 years old with active or convalescent COVID-19. This chain uses TRBV27 with TRBJ2-2, with D perhaps TRBD1 (5 bases). Specimen: peripheral blood. The CDR3 DNA follows: TGTGCCAGCAGTTGGCAGGGTACGAACACCGGGGAGCTGTTTTTT. Encoded protein: CASSWQGTNTGELFF.